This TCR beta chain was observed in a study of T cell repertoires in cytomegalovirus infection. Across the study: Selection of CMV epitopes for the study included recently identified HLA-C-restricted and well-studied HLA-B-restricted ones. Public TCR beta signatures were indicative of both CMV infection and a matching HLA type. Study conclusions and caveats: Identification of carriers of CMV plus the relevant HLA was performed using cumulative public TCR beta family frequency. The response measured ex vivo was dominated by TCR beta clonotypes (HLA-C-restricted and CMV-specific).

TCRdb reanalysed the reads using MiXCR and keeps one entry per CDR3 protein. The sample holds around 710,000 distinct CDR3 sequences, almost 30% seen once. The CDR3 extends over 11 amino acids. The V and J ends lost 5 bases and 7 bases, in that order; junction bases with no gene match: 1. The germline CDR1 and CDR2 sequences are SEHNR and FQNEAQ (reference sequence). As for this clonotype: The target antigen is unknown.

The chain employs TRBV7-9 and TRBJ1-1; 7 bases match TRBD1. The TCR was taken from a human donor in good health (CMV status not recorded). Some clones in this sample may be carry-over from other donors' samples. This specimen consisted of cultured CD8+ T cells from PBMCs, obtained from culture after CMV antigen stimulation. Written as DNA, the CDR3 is TGTGCCAGCAGCGGACAGGATGAAGCTTTCTTT. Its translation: CASSGQDEAFF. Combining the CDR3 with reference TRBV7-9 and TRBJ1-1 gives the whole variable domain DTGVSQNPRHKITKRGQNVTFRCDPISEHNRLYWYRQTLGQGPEFLTYFQNEAQLEKSRLLSDRFSAERPKGSFSTLEIQRTEQGDSAMYLCASSGQDEAFFGQGTRLTVV.